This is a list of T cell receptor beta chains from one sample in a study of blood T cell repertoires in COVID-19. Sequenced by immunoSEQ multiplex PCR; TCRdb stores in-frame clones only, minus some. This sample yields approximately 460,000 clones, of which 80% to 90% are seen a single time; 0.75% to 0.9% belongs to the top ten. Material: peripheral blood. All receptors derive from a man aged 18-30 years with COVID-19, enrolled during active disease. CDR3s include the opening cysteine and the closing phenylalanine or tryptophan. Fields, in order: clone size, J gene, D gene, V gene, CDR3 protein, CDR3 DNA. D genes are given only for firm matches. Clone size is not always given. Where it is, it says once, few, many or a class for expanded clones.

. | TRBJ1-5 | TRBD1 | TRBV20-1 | CSASTGEGNQPQHF | TGCAGTGCTAGTACAGGGGAGGGCAATCAGCCCCAGCATTTT
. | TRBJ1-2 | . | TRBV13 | CASSLDPDANYGYTF | TGTGCCAGCAGCTTAGATCCAGATGCTAACTATGGCTACACCTTC
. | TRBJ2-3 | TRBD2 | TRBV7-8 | CASSFQAGDTDTQYF | TGTGCCAGCAGCTTCCAAGCGGGGGATACAGATACGCAGTATTTT
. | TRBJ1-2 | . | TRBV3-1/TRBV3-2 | CASSQDRVLGYTF | TGTGCCAGCAGCCAAGATCGGGTCCTGGGCTACACCTTC
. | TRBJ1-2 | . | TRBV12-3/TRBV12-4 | CASNQGGGYGYTF | TGTGCCAGCAACCAAGGGGGGGGCTATGGCTACACCTTC
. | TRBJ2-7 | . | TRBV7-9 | CASSLPSRSYEQYF | TGTGCCAGCAGCTTACCTAGTAGGTCCTACGAGCAGTACTTC
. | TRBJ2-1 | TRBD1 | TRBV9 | CASTNPGTGANEQFF | TGTGCCAGCACCAACCCTGGGACAGGGGCCAATGAGCAGTTCTTC
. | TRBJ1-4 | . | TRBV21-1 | CASSATSRDRGEKLFF | TGTGCCAGCAGCGCAACTTCCCGGGACAGGGGCGAAAAACTGTTTTTT
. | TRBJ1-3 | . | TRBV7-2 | CASSLRTPGSSGNTIYF | TGTGCCAGCAGCTTACGGACACCTGGAAGCTCTGGAAACACCATATATTTT
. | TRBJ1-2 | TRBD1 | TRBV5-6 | CASSSGDRGNLGGYTF | TGTGCCAGCAGCTCGGGGGACAGGGGGAATCTCGGTGGCTACACCTTC
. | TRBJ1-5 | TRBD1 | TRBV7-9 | CASSPDRDQPQHF | TGTGCCAGCAGCCCGGACAGGGATCAGCCCCAGCATTTT
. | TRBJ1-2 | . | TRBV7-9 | CASSLTLIPLQGKDGYTF | TGTGCCAGCAGCTTGACCCTCATTCCACTACAGGGAAAGGATGGCTACACCTTC
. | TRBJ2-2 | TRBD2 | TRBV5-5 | CASSLAGVGGELFF | TGTGCCAGCAGCTTAGCGGGAGTGGGCGGGGAGCTGTTTTTT
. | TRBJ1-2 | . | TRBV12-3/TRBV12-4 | CASSLRENYGYTF | TGTGCCAGCAGTTTGAGAGAGAACTATGGCTACACCTTC
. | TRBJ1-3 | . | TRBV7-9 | CASSLAAGNTIYF | TGTGCCAGCAGCTTAGCAGCAGGAAACACCATATATTTT
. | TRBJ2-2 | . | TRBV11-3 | CASSPSQQYTGELFF | TGTGCCAGCAGCCCGAGCCAACAGTACACCGGGGAGCTGTTTTTT
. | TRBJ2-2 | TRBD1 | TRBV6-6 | CASSPDRGGTGELFF | TGTGCCAGCAGCCCGGACAGGGGAGGGACCGGGGAGCTGTTTTTT
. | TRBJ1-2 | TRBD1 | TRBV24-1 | CATSDFAGGGYTF | TGTGCCACCAGTGATTTTGCAGGGGGCGGCTACACCTTC
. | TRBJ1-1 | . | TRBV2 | CASSPIGWTNTEAFF | TGTGCCAGCAGTCCGATAGGATGGACAAACACTGAAGCTTTCTTT
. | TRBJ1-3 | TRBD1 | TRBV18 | CASPLADGTAGNTIYF | TGTGCCAGCCCTCTGGCGGATGGGACAGCTGGAAACACCATATATTTT
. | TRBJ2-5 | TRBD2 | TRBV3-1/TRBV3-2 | CASSQGHGSGNQETQYF | TGTGCCAGCAGCCAAGGGCATGGTAGCGGGAACCAAGAGACCCAGTACTTC
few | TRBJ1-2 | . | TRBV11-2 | CASSSGVYGYTF | TGTGCCAGCAGCTCGGGGGTCTATGGCTACACCTTC
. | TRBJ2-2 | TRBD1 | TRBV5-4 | CASSNTGTGKGGELFF | TGTGCCAGCAGCAACACCGGGACAGGAAAGGGCGGGGAGCTGTTTTTT
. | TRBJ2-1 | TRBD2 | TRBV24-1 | CATSDWTSGNEQFF | TGTGCCACCAGTGACTGGACTAGTGGCAATGAGCAGTTCTTC
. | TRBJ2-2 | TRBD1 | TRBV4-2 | CASHRGENTGELFF | TGTGCCAGCCACAGGGGAGAGAACACCGGGGAGCTGTTTTTT
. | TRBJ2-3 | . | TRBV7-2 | CASSLTRVQSDTQYF | TGTGCCAGCAGCTTAACTAGGGTCCAATCAGATACGCAGTATTTT
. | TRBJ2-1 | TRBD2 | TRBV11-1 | CASSSSGGYYNEQFF | TGTGCCAGCAGCTCAAGCGGGGGCTATTACAATGAGCAGTTCTTC
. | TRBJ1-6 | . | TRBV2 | CASSLPYNSPLHF | TGTGCCAGCAGTCTTCCTTATAATTCACCCCTCCACTTT
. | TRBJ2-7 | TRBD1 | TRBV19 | CASSPWDRGYEQYF | TGTGCCAGTAGTCCGTGGGACAGGGGGTACGAGCAGTACTTC
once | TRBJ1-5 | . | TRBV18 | CASSWDTNQPQHF | TGTGCCAGCTCATGGGACACCAATCAGCCCCAGCATTTT
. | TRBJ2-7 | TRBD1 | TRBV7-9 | CASSMTRDREGEQYF | TGTGCCAGCAGCATGACCCGGGACAGGGAAGGGGAGCAGTACTTC
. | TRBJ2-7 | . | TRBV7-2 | CASSFMATYEQYF | TGTGCCAGCAGCTTTATGGCCACCTACGAGCAGTACTTC
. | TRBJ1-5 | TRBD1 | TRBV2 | CASGQGIQSSNQPQHF | TGTGCCAGCGGACAGGGAATCCAATCTAGCAATCAGCCCCAGCATTTT
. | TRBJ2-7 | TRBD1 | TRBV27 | CASSGTAPYEQYF | TGTGCCAGCAGTGGGACAGCCCCCTACGAGCAGTACTTC
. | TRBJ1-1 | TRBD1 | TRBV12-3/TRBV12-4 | CASTGGFTEAFF | TGTGCCTCAACAGGGGGCTTCACTGAAGCTTTCTTT
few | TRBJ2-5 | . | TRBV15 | CATSSGEWGETQYF | TGTGCCACCAGCAGTGGGGAGTGGGGAGAGACCCAGTACTTC
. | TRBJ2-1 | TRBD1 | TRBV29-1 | CSVPGTGFLEQFF | TGCAGCGTACCCGGGACAGGGTTTTTGGAGCAGTTCTTC
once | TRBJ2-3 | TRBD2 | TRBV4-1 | CASSQLAANTDTQYF | TGCGCCAGCAGCCAGCTAGCGGCCAACACAGATACGCAGTATTTT
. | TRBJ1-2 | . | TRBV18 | CASSPADSANYGYTF | TGTGCCAGCTCACCCGCGGACAGCGCTAACTATGGCTACACCTTC
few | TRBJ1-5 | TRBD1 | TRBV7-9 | CASSFEVGTGVNQPQHF | TGTGCCAGCAGCTTTGAAGTCGGGACAGGGGTCAATCAGCCCCAGCATTTT
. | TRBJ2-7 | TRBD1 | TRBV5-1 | CASSSDRVAGYEQYF | TGCGCCAGCAGCTCGGACAGGGTGGCAGGTTACGAGCAGTACTTC
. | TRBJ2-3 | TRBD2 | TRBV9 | CASSVGTSGTDTQYF | TGTGCCAGCAGCGTCGGGACTAGCGGCACAGATACGCAGTATTTT
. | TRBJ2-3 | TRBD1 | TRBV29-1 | CSVEVGQAAQYF | TGCAGCGTTGAAGTGGGACAGGCGGCGCAGTATTTT
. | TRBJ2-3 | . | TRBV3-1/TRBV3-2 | CASSQGSNRGTQYF | TGTGCCAGCAGCCAAGGGTCTAATCGGGGTACGCAGTATTTT
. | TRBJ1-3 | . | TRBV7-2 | CASSYSTGSGNTIYF | TGTGCCAGCAGCTACTCGACTGGCTCTGGAAACACCATATATTTT
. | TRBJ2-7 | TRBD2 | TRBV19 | CASSIDFGEGNYEQYF | TGTGCCAGTAGTATAGATTTCGGGGAGGGGAACTACGAGCAGTACTTC
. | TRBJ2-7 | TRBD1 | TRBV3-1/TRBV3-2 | CASSLRQGAHQYF | TGTGCCAGCAGCCTCCGTCAGGGGGCGCATCAGTACTTC
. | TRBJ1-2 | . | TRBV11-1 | CASSQSRDNYGYTF | TGTGCCAGCAGCCAAAGCAGGGATAACTATGGCTACACCTTC
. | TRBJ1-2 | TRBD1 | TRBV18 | CASSPPRQGGYGYTF | TGTGCCAGCTCACCACCTCGACAGGGTGGATATGGCTACACCTTC
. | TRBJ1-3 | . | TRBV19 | CASSIPYRAHTIYF | TGTGCCAGTAGTATCCCCTACAGGGCTCACACCATATATTTT
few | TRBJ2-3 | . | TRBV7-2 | CASSPTGQPRSTDTQYF | TGTGCCAGCAGCCCGACCGGACAGCCCCGCAGCACAGATACGCAGTATTTT
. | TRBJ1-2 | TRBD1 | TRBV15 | CATSNRDRGGYGYTF | TGTGCCACCAGCAACCGGGACAGGGGTGGATATGGCTACACCTTC